The 4 T cell receptor beta chains listed next were all sequenced from one sample in a study of T cells in Graves' hyperthyroidism and ophthalmopathy. Authors of the study amplified TCR beta CDR3 regions from RNA transcripts. With the HTBI primer set, the TCR CDR3 went through a first round of RT-PCR. TCRdb fed the multiplex PCR reads into MiXCR, producing one record per CDR3 protein. The sample gives under 350,000 distinct CDR3 sequences, around a quarter of which show up once; about a quarter is in the top ten. The sample taken for sequencing was blood. The receptors were gathered from a man aged 40-49 years with Graves' hyperthyroidism that later progressed to Graves' ophthalmopathy.

The chain links TRBV6-2 or TRBV6-3 to TRBJ2-5; no reliable D call. CDR1 is MNHEY and CDR2 is SVGEGT in the germline V gene. V was clipped by 5 bases and J by 1 base, with 11 bases between them. The CDR3 has 14 residues. The CDR3 sequence: CASSDWVIQETQYF. The CDR3 region has the DNA TGTGCCAGCAGTGACTGGGTTATCCAAGAGACCCAGTACTTC.

The count of this clonotype is one. The chain joins TRBV20-1 to TRBJ1-2, with D unclear. Per germline, CDR1 DFQATT and CDR2 SNEGSKA (reference sequence). The CDR3 sequence is 10 residues long. Trimming shortened V by 2 bases and J by 6 bases, and 4 bases separated the two germline ends. The CDR3 sequence: CSARSHGYTF. The CDR3 region has the DNA TGCAGTGCTAGATCTCATGGCTACACCTTC.

This clonotype was counted many times. V is TRBV10-3 and J is TRBJ2-5; D is possibly TRBD1 (6 bases). This CDR3 has 14 amino acids. Trimming left V 2 bases short and J 2 bases short, with 9 bases between. Germline CDR1 and CDR2: ENHRY and SYGVKD. Here the CDR3 DNA reads TGTGCCATCAGTGAGCCGGACAGACAAGAGACCCAGTACTTC. Encoded protein: CAISEPDRQETQYF.

This clonotype was recorded many times. The chain uses TRBV6-6 and TRBJ2-7; 12 nucleotides align to TRBD2. Germline CDR1 and CDR2: MNHNY and SVGAGI (reference sequence). J was trimmed by 2 bases and V by 4 bases; bases with no gene match: 3. The CDR3 is 15 residues long. The CDR3: CASSSGLAGPYEQYF. The CDR3 DNA reads as TGTGCCAGCAGTTCAGGACTAGCGGGACCCTACGAGCAGTACTTC.